A single sample is the source of the 2 T cell receptor beta chains below, sequenced in a study of T cell repertoires in cytomegalovirus infection. These receptors have no known antigen. MiXCR, run by TCRdb on the reads, gives a single entry per CDR3 protein. The sample contains some 500,000 distinct CDR3 sequences, 33% of which appear only once. The sequenced sample was cultured PBMCs, obtained from culture after CMV antigen stimulation. The receptors stem from a human donor in good health (CMV status not recorded). Some clones in this sample may be carry-over from other donors' samples.

The chain recombines TRBV7-9 with TRBJ2-5; 11 bases map to TRBD2. V lost 5 bases, J lost 4 bases, and 3 bases stayed unmatched. This CDR3 spans 14 amino acids. The germline V gene has CDR1 SEHNR and CDR2 FQNEAQ (reference sequence). The CDR3 nucleotides read TGTGCCAGCAGCCAACTAGCGGGAGCAGAGACCCAGTACTTC. Amino acids: CASSQLAGAETQYF.

The V and J genes are TRBV11-2 and TRBJ2-1; D may correspond to TRBD1 or TRBD2 (6 bases each). CDR1 and CDR2 from the germline V gene are SGHAT and FQNNGV. The CDR3 loop spans 14 amino acids. The V end lost 6 bases, the J end lost 9 bases, and 18 bases lay between the germline ends. This CDR3 is CASRPLGGIGEQFF. The CDR3 region has the DNA TGTGCCAGCAGACCACTAGGGGGGATTGGTGAGCAGTTCTTC.